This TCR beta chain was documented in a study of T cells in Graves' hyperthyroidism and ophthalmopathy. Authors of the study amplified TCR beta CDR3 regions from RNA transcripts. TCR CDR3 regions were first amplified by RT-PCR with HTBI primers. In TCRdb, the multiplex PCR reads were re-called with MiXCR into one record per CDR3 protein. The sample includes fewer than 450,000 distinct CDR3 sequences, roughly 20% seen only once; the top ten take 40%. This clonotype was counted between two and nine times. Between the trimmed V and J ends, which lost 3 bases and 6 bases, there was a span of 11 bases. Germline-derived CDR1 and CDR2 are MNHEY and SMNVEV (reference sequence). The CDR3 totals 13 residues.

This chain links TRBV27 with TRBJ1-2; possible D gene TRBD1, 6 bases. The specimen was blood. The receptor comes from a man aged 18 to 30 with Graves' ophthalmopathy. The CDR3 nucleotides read TGTGCCAGCAGTTTCAGGGGAGGGGATGGCTACACCTTC. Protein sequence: CASSFRGGDGYTF.